Presented here are 31 T cell receptor beta chains from one specimen sequenced in a study of blood T cell repertoires in COVID-19. Some clones are missing from TCRdb's copy, which holds only in-frame ones; the method was immunoSEQ multiplex PCR. Among 30,000 to 40,000 clones, 80% to 90% were seen once, and the ten largest hold roughly a tenth. The specimen sequenced was peripheral blood. The receptors come from a human donor in a cohort sampled during active COVID-19.

The chain has TRBV30 and TRBJ1-3; 8 positions agree with TRBD1. After removal of 1 base from V and 1 base from J, the junction contained 0 bases not matched to a gene. This CDR3 spans 14 amino acids. CDR1 GTSNPN and CDR2 SVGIG come from the germline V gene (reference sequence). CDR3 in amino acids: CAWSGTGSGNTIYF. The CDR3 DNA is TGTGCCTGGAGTGGGACAGGGTCTGGAAACACCATATATTTT. The full variable domain, completed using reference TRBV30 and TRBJ1-3, is SQTIHQWPATLVQPVGSPLSLECTVEGTSNPNLYWYRQAAGRGLQLLFYSVGIGQISSEVPQNLSASRPQDRQFILSSKKLLLSDSGFYLCAWSGTGSGNTIYFGEGSWLTVV.

The chain couples TRBV19 to TRBJ1-2; 9 positions match TRBD1. The germline CDR1 and CDR2 sequences are LNHDA and SQIVND (reference sequence). Germline trimming cut 7 bases from V and 4 bases from J; bases unmatched to any gene: 13. This CDR3 has 16 residues. CDR3 sequence reads: CASTSFQQGAGYGYTF. The CDR3 region has the DNA TGTGCCAGTACCTCATTCCAACAGGGGGCTGGCTATGGCTACACCTTC.

This chain connects TRBV11-1 to TRBJ1-5; tentative D call: TRBD1 (5 bases). Trimming left V 5 bases short and J 2 bases short, with 7 bases between. Germline V gives CDR1 SGHAT, CDR2 FQDESV (reference sequence). This CDR3 spans 13 amino acids. DNA of the CDR3: TGTGCCAGCAGCAGGGGTCGCAATCAGCCCCAGCATTTT. It encodes CASSRGRNQPQHF.

This clone came up once. The V call is TRBV6-6, the J call TRBJ2-6; tentative D call: TRBD2 (5 bases). Germline CDR1 and CDR2: MNHNY and SVGAGI (reference sequence). V dropped 2 bases and J dropped 1 base, with 9 bases sitting between them. This CDR3 spans 16 amino acids. The CDR3 sequence is CASSYPPGSGANVLTF. CDR3 DNA: TGTGCCAGCAGTTACCCCCCGGGGTCTGGGGCCAACGTCCTGACTTTC.

The chain links TRBV30 to TRBJ1-4; D uncertain. CDR3 size: 16 residues. The germline CDR1 and CDR2 sequences are GTSNPN and SVGIG (reference sequence). Trimming removed 3 bases at V and 0 bases at J, with 14 bases between. As DNA, the CDR3 is TGTGCCTGGAGAGGGCCCCTCGGGGCAACTAATGAAAAACTGTTTTTT. Its protein is CAWRGPLGATNEKLFF.

V usage is TRBV30 and J usage is TRBJ1-2; D call uncertain. The germline CDR1 and CDR2 sequences are GTSNPN and SVGIG (reference sequence). This CDR3 is built from 12 residues. Trimming pared 3 bases from V and 0 bases from J, leaving 5 bases between. The CDR3 spells CAWSAANYGYTF. In DNA form, the CDR3 reads TGTGCCTGGAGCGCGGCTAACTATGGCTACACCTTC.

The J gene is TRBJ2-7, the V gene TRBV6-6; 11 bases are shared with TRBD1. The germline CDR1 and CDR2 sequences are MNHNY and SVGAGI (reference sequence). This CDR3 region has 13 residues. V was clipped by 10 bases and J by 4 bases; unmatched bases: 6. The CDR3 nucleotides are TGTGCCACCCGGGGGACAGGGGGTTACGAGCAGTACTTC. This encodes CATRGTGGYEQYF.

The chain has TRBV12-5 and TRBJ2-1; 14 bases are a match to TRBD2. Germline assignment: CDR1 LGHNT and CDR2 FRNRAP. The CDR3 is made up of 17 amino acids. V dropped 3 bases and J dropped 7; count of bases not matched to a gene: 8. CDR3 in DNA: TGTGCTAGTGGTTTTCGCAGACTAGCGGGGGGGATAAATGAGCAGTTCTTC. The encoded protein is CASGFRRLAGGINEQFF.

The rearrangement links TRBV19 to TRBJ2-3, with D perhaps matching TRBD2 (6 bases). The CDR3 is 16 amino acids. Trimming shortened V by 1 base and J by 2 bases, and 13 bases separated the two germline ends. Germline V gene sequence: CDR1 LNHDA, CDR2 SQIVND (reference sequence). CDR3 loop: CASSIGYSGSTDTQYF. In DNA, the CDR3 is TGTGCCAGTAGTATAGGTTATAGCGGATCCACAGATACGCAGTATTTT.

This chain uses TRBV15 with TRBJ2-5; 7 nucleotides agree with TRBD1. J was trimmed by 7 bases and V by 0 bases; bases with no gene match: 8. The germline gives CDR1 LNHNV, CDR2 YYDKDF (reference sequence). The CDR3 is 15 residues long. Here the CDR3 reads CATSRDERGRGTQYF. CDR3 sequence (DNA): TGTGCCACCAGCAGAGATGAGAGGGGGCGCGGGACCCAGTACTTC.

The chain recombines TRBV6-5 with TRBJ2-1, with 11 bases identical to TRBD2. V lost 4 bases and J lost 2; bases outside the gene matches: 4. The germline V gene has CDR1 MNHEY and CDR2 SVGAGI. The CDR3 runs to 16 residues. The CDR3 spells CASSSGTSGTYNEQFF. The CDR3 bases are TGTGCCAGCAGTTCGGGGACTAGCGGAACCTACAATGAGCAGTTCTTC.

The chain recombines TRBV7-2 with TRBJ2-7, with a weak D call TRBD1 (5 bases). The V gene's germline CDR1 is SGHTA and CDR2 FQGNSA. The CDR3 loop spans 17 amino acids. The ends were cut back, 4 bases at V and 0 bases at J, with 19 bases in the middle. The CDR3 here is CASSYGVGVGASYEQYF. The CDR3 region has the DNA TGTGCCAGCAGCTATGGGGTTGGCGTAGGGGCCTCCTACGAGCAGTACTTC.

This rearrangement joins TRBV7-3 to TRBJ2-1, with 12 positions matching TRBD2. V lost 5 bases to trimming and J lost 7 bases; unmatched junction nucleotides: 12. Germline CDR1 reads SGHTA; CDR2 reads FQGTGA. The CDR3 contains 17 residues. The CDR3 here is CASSLSAGLAGGNEQFF. The CDR3 nucleotides read TGTGCCAGCAGCCTCTCCGCAGGGCTAGCGGGAGGGAATGAGCAGTTCTTC. Together with reference TRBV7-3 and TRBJ2-1, the CDR3 gives the full variable domain: GAGVSQTPSNKVTEKGKYVELRCDPISGHTALYWYRQSLGQGPEFLIYFQGTGAADDSGLPNDRFFAVRPEGSVSTLKIQRTERGDSAVYLCASSLSAGLAGGNEQFFGPGTRLTVL.

The CDR3 reads CASSPQAGRGYTF. The CDR3 nucleotides are TGTGCCAGCTCACCACAAGCAGGGCGCGGCTACACCTTC. The rearrangement links TRBV18 to TRBJ1-2, with a weak D call TRBD1 (5 bases). Germline CDR1 KGHSH, CDR2 LQKENI. Between the trimmed V and J ends, which lost 1 base and 8 bases, there was a span of 11 bases. The CDR3 length is 13 residues.

The chain uses TRBV6-1 and TRBJ1-2; no clear D gene. Trimming cost V 2 bases and J 0 bases, with 10 bases left between them. Germline V CDR1 and CDR2: MNHNS, SASEGT. CDR3 length: 15 residues. CDR3: CASSESGSPNYGYTF. In DNA form, the CDR3 reads TGTGCCAGCAGTGAATCGGGGAGTCCTAACTATGGCTACACCTTC.

This sequence joins TRBV28 and TRBJ2-1, with TRBD2 matching 12 bases. Unmatched junction bases numbered 5, after V lost 5 bases and J lost 6 bases. The CDR3 is 15 residues long. Germline values: CDR1 MDHEN, CDR2 SYDVKM. CDR3: CASSLAGGLANEQFF. The CDR3, as DNA: TGTGCCAGCAGTCTAGCGGGGGGGCTGGCCAATGAGCAGTTCTTC.

The CDR3 region has the DNA TGTGCTAGTGGTTCCCAGGGGCAAGAGACCCAGTACTTC. Translated: CASGSQGQETQYF. V is TRBV12-5 and J is TRBJ2-5; perhaps TRBD1 as D (6 bases). The CDR3 contains 13 residues. V lost 4 bases, J lost 2 bases, and 8 bases lay in between. Looked up from germline, CDR1 is LGHNT and CDR2 is FRNRAP.

The CDR3 protein is CASSRIFANTGELFF. The DNA for the CDR3 is TGCGCCAGCAGCCGTATTTTCGCGAACACCGGGGAGCTGTTTTTT. This chain links TRBV5-1 with TRBJ2-2, with no clear D. V lost 4 bases and J lost 0, with 10 bases in between. This CDR3 has 15 amino acids. Per germline, CDR1 SGHRS and CDR2 YFSETQ.

The chain links TRBV5-8 to TRBJ2-6; possibly TRBD2 for D (5 bases). This CDR3 region has 15 residues. The germline V gene encodes CDR1 SGHTS and CDR2 YDEGEE. Trimming took off 3 bases at V and 4 bases at J, with 11 bases between the two ends. The CDR3: CASSWRVSGANVLTF. DNA for the CDR3: TGTGCCAGCAGCTGGCGGGTCTCCGGGGCCAACGTCCTGACTTTC.

V is TRBV13 and J is TRBJ2-7; D is possibly TRBD1 (6 bases). Per the germline V gene, CDR1 is PRHDT and CDR2 is FYEKMQ (reference sequence). The V end was cut by 8 bases, the J end by 1 base, with 9 bases between. The CDR3 runs to 12 residues. DNA of the CDR3: TGTGCCAGCTCGACAGGATCCTACGAGCAGTACTTC. It yields the protein CASSTGSYEQYF.

This chain uses TRBV6-5 with TRBJ2-2; 8 bases match TRBD1. Trimming removed 6 bases from V and 1 base from J; junction bases left unmatched: 1. In germline, CDR1 is MNHEY, CDR2 SVGAGI. The CDR3 has 14 residues. CDR3 in DNA: TGTGCCAGCAGGGGGACAGGGAACACCGGGGAGCTGTTTTTT. It yields the protein CASRGTGNTGELFF.

The V and J genes are TRBV6-2 or TRBV6-3 and TRBJ1-5; no reliable D call. The germline V gene encodes CDR1 MNHEY and CDR2 SVGEGT. Trimming cost V 2 bases and J 0 bases, with 11 bases left between them. This CDR3 spans 16 amino acids. The CDR3 sequence is CASSYPSLNSNQPQHF. The CDR3 bases are TGTGCCAGCAGTTACCCGAGTCTTAATAGCAATCAGCCCCAGCATTTT.

The J gene is TRBJ2-5, the V gene TRBV29-1; 8 nucleotides agree with TRBD1. CDR3 length equals 12 residues. V trimming: 7 bases; J trimming: 1 base; junction bases outside the gene matches: 2. From germline, CDR1 is SQVTM and CDR2 ANQGSEA. CDR3 in DNA: TGCAGCGCCGGACAGGGCCAAGAGACCCAGTACTTC. Translating gives CSAGQGQETQYF.

This clone is a singleton in its sample. The V and J genes are TRBV14 and TRBJ1-1; D gene unclear. This CDR3 is built from 14 residues. Germline values: CDR1 SGHDN, CDR2 FVKESK. Trimming stripped 4 bases from V and 4 bases from J, with 13 bases between. CDR3 loop: CASSLTSGGTEAFF. CDR3 DNA: TGTGCCAGCAGCCTAACATCGGGAGGCACTGAAGCTTTCTTT.

The genes are TRBV28 and TRBJ1-4, with 7 bases identical to TRBD1. V lost 4 bases to trimming and J lost 5 bases; unmatched junction nucleotides: 10. The CDR3 extends over 16 amino acids. Germline V lookup: CDR1 MDHEN, CDR2 SYDVKM. The CDR3 nucleotides read TGTGCCAGCAGTTCGGGACAGCGAGTTCCGAATGAAAAACTGTTTTTT. Translation: CASSSGQRVPNEKLFF. Combining the CDR3 with reference TRBV28 and TRBJ1-4 gives the whole variable domain DVKVTQSSRYLVKRTGEKVFLECVQDMDHENMFWYRQDPGLGLRLIYFSYDVKMKEKGDIPEGYSVSREKKERFSLILESASTNQTSMYLCASSSGQRVPNEKLFFGSGTQLSVL.

V usage is TRBV18 and J usage is TRBJ2-3, with D perhaps TRBD2 (6 bases). Germline V CDR1 and CDR2: KGHSH, LQKENI. With 8 bases removed from V and 2 bases from J, the gap between germline ends came to 17 bases. This CDR3 comprises 15 residues. The CDR3 DNA reads as TGTGCCAGCCGGCGGGACTCATCTTCCACAGATACGCAGTATTTT. Its translation is CASRRDSSSTDTQYF.

The chain employs TRBV28 and TRBJ2-1; D remains ambiguous. Germline CDR1 MDHEN, CDR2 SYDVKM. Trimming pared 6 bases from V and 5 bases from J, leaving 11 bases between. CDR3 size: 13 residues. CDR3 protein: CASSLLSNNEQFF. The DNA of the CDR3 is TGTGCCAGCAGCCTCTTGAGTAACAATGAGCAGTTCTTC.

The sample holds a few counts of this clone. The rearrangement joins TRBV4-1 to TRBJ2-2; TRBD2 agrees at 9 bases. V was clipped by 3 bases and J by 4 bases; unmatched bases: 6. Germline CDR1 reads MGHRA; CDR2 reads YSYEKL. This CDR3 has 16 residues. This CDR3 reads CASSHWTSAITGELFF. Here the CDR3 DNA reads TGCGCCAGCAGCCATTGGACTAGCGCGATCACCGGGGAGCTGTTTTTT.

V usage is TRBV25-1 and J usage is TRBJ2-2; 7 bases line up with TRBD1. The CDR3 runs 15 residues. J was trimmed by 4 bases and V by 2 bases; bases with no gene match: 4. In germline, CDR1 is MGHDK, CDR2 SYGVNS. In nucleotides, the CDR3 is TGTGCCAGCAGTGAACTGGACAGGTCCACCGGGGAGCTGTTTTTT. Amino acids: CASSELDRSTGELFF.

The rearrangement links TRBV7-6 to TRBJ1-6; 8 bases match TRBD1. The junction had 14 bases not matched to a gene; V was cut back by 5 bases and J by 8 bases. Germline assignment: CDR1 SGHVS and CDR2 FNYEAQ. The CDR3 covers 17 residues. The CDR3 is CASSPRTGLTSDSPLHF. The CDR3 DNA follows: TGTGCCAGCAGCCCGAGGACAGGGTTGACGTCGGATTCACCCCTCCACTTT.

This clone has just a few counts. The chain uses TRBV20-1 and TRBJ2-5; D ambiguous. The CDR3 is 11 amino acids. V lost 3 bases and J 4 bases, leaving 6 bases between the germline ends. Germline CDR1 is DFQATT and CDR2 is SNEGSKA (reference sequence). The CDR3 nucleotides read TGCAGTGCTAGTCACGGAGAGACCCAGTACTTC. Translation: CSASHGETQYF.